The entry that follows covers one TCR beta chain sequence. Its antigen is currently unknown. The CDR3 is made up of 16 amino acids. Germline V CDR1 and CDR2: SGDLS, YYNGEE. V was trimmed by 0 bases and J by 5 bases, leaving 17 bases between them. Libraries were prepared by immunoSEQ multiplex PCR; TCRdb keeps only in-frame clonotypes and omits some of them. This table has over 1.4 million clones, about 96% appearing once. The sample originates from a study of shared clonotypes between healthy human individuals. Study-wide results and caveats: Although depth was large, rarefaction showed that sequencing of the sorted subsets was incomplete. Clonotypes shared by all four sorted-subset donors had higher generation probabilities than non-shared clonotypes.

CD45RA+ naive and CD45RA-negative memory subsets were separated from CD4+ cells. This clonotype was obtained from a man aged 30-40 years in good health. The specimen sequenced was naive CD4+ T cells sorted from blood. Described subset: CD45RA+ positively selected. This chain uses TRBV9 with TRBJ2-5; D might be TRBD2 (6 bases). CDR3 amino acids: CASSVATGGLGETQYF. CDR3 in DNA: TGTGCCAGCAGCGTAGCTACTGGGGGACTGGGGGAGACCCAGTACTTC.